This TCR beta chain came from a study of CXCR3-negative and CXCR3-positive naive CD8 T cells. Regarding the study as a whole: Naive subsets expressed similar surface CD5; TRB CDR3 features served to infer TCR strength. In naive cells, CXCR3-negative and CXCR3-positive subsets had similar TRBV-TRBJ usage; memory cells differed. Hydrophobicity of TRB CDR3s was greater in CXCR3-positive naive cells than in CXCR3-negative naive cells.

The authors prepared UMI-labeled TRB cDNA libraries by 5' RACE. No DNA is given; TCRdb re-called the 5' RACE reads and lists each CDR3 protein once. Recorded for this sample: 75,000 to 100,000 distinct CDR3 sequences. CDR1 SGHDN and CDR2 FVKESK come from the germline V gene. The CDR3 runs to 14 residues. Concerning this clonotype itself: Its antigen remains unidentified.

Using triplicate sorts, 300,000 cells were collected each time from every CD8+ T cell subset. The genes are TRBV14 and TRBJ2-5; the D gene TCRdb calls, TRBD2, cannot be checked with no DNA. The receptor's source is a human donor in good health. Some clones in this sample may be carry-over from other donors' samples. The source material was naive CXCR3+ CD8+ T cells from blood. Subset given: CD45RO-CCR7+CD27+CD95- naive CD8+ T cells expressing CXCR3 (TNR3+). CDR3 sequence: CASSLLQGRETQYF.